This record looks at one TCR beta chain sequence and its context. The data were produced by immunoSEQ multiplex PCR, yet TCRdb's version contains in-frame clones alone and is incomplete. The data hold fewer than 300,000 clones, with approximately 83% observed a single time. This CDR3 contains 14 residues. The germline CDR1 and CDR2 sequences are SGHRS and YFSETQ. With V trimmed by 5 bases and J by 0 bases, 4 bases remained unmatched. These data belong to a study of blood T cell repertoires in COVID-19. Study context: From T cells, B-cell-depleted T cells, or PBMCs came the material, which was cDNA or gDNA.

The receptor was derived from a person aged 70 to 80 with COVID-19, enrolled during active disease. Sample: peripheral blood. This chain uses TRBV5-1 with TRBJ1-1; 7 positions agree with TRBD1. The CDR3 sequence: CASSGTAVNTEAFF. Here the CDR3 DNA reads TGCGCCAGCAGTGGGACAGCGGTGAACACTGAAGCTTTCTTT.